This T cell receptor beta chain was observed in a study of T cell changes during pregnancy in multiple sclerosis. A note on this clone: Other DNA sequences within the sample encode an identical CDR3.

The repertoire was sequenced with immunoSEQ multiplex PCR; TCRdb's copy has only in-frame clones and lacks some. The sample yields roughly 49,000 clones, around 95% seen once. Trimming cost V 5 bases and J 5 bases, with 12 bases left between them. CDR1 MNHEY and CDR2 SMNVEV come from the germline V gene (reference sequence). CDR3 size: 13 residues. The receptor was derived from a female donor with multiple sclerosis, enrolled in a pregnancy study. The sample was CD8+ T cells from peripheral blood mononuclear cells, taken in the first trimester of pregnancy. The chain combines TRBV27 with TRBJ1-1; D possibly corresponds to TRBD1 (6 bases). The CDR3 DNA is TGTGCCAGCAGTCAAGGGAGGGGGACTGAAGCTTTCTTT. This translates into CASSQGRGTEAFF.